Following are 17 T cell receptor beta chains from one sample sequenced in a study of CD8 T cells in ankylosing spondylitis (dated by TCRdb to the late 2010s). Their antigens remain unidentified. Library preparation used 5' RACE. The reads were generated on an Illumina HiSeq 2500. TCRdb itself trimmed the public reads at Q25 with fastp, ran MiXCR and retained productive beta chains. Identical CDR3 protein sequences are pooled into one entry, listed with their most common genes and DNA. This sample comprises roughly 490,000 distinct CDR3 sequences, less than 6% of them detected only once. The ten most abundant clones make up approximately 3.5% of the sample. Summary of the overall study and its limitations: Blood from ankylosing spondylitis patients appeared to be characterized by a TCR beta motif composed of about 8 highly homologous amino acid variants.

The sequenced sample consisted of blood, either unsorted or a sorted T cell fraction (not recorded which). These receptors were obtained from a male donor with ankylosing spondylitis.

The table lists this clonotype with a few counts. The chain carries TRBV10-1 and TRBJ2-7; D ambiguous. V lost 6 bases and J lost 1, with 10 bases in between. The CDR3 runs 13 residues. The germline V gene encodes CDR1 WNHNN and CDR2 SYGVQD (reference sequence). The CDR3 nucleotides are TGCGCCAGCAGCGGCACCTTGTCCTACGAGCAGTACTTC. This codes for CASSGTLSYEQYF.

This clonotype was seen at least ten times. The chain couples TRBV5-1 to TRBJ2-6, with D possibly being TRBD1 or TRBD2 (5 bases each). The CDR3 totals 17 residues. Germline CDR1 and CDR2: SGHRS and YFSETQ. Trimming cost V 4 bases and J 0 bases, with 14 bases left between them. The chain's CDR3 is CASSGGVGDSGANVLTF. CDR3 coding DNA: TGCGCCAGCAGCGGGGGAGTTGGGGACTCTGGGGCCAACGTCCTGACTTTC.

This clonotype was recorded many times. The chain couples TRBV12-3 or TRBV12-4 to TRBJ2-2, with 9 positions matching TRBD1. V dropped 4 bases and J dropped 4; count of bases not matched to a gene: 7. CDR3 length: 16 amino acids. Here the CDR3 DNA reads TGTGCCAGCAGTTCGCACAGGGGGCTGAGCACCGGGGAGCTGTTTTTT. Its translation: CASSSHRGLSTGELFF.

V usage is TRBV3-1 and J usage is TRBJ1-2, with D possibly being TRBD1 (6 bases). Trimming removed 2 bases from V and 6 bases from J, with 28 bases in between. In germline, CDR1 is LGHDT, CDR2 YNNKEL (reference sequence). The CDR3 extends over 19 amino acids. CDR3 protein: CASSQRVPWTQGRKNGYTF. In DNA form, the CDR3 reads TGTGCCAGCAGCCAACGGGTCCCTTGGACACAGGGAAGAAAGAATGGCTACACCTTC.

This clonotype was seen more than once but under ten times. The chain recombines TRBV12-3 or TRBV12-4 with TRBJ2-1; D gene ambiguous. With 7 bases removed from V and 3 bases from J, the gap between germline ends came to 16 bases. CDR3 size: 15 residues. CDR3 region: CASTPGPTFYNEQFF. The CDR3 bases are TGTGCCAGCACCCCCGGCCCGACCTTCTACAATGAGCAGTTCTTC.

Many counts were recorded for this clonotype. The chain uses TRBV12-3 or TRBV12-4 and TRBJ2-5, with 8 bases lining up with TRBD1. This CDR3 region has 12 residues. V lost 9 bases to trimming and J lost 1 base; unmatched junction nucleotides: 1. CDR3 loop: CASTGGQETQYF. CDR3 coding DNA: TGTGCCAGTACAGGGGGCCAAGAGACCCAGTACTTC.

This clonotype was picked up many times. The chain employs TRBV4-3 and TRBJ1-1, with D perhaps matching TRBD1 (6 bases). This CDR3 comprises 15 residues. Trimming shortened V by 3 bases and J by 1 base, and 12 bases separated the two germline ends. The V gene's germline CDR1 is LGHNA and CDR2 YSLEER. In DNA form, the CDR3 reads TGCGCCAGCAGCCAGGAACAGGGAAGGAACACTGAAGCTTTCTTT. It translates to CASSQEQGRNTEAFF.

In its sample, this clonotype was seen many times. The chain is built from TRBV24-1 and TRBJ2-1; the match to TRBD2 covers 10 bases. J lost 4 bases, V lost 10 bases, and 6 bases had no gene match. The length of the CDR3 is 14 residues. Germline V gene lookup returns CDR1 KGHDR and CDR2 SFDVKD. The CDR3 loop is CATSLAGIYNEQFF. CDR3 nucleotides: TGTGCCACATCACTAGCGGGAATATACAATGAGCAGTTCTTC.

This clonotype was observed at least ten times. This chain joins TRBV12-3 or TRBV12-4 and TRBJ1-1, with D hard to call. The CDR3 consists of 13 residues. The germline V and J ends were trimmed by 5 bases and 4 bases, with 11 bases remaining between them. The CDR3 reads CASSLNQGTEAFF. DNA for the CDR3: TGTGCCAGCAGTCTCAATCAAGGCACTGAAGCTTTCTTT.

This clonotype was recorded many times. This chain links TRBV29-1 with TRBJ1-1; possibly TRBD1 for D (5 bases). Trimming stripped 7 bases from V and 5 bases from J, with 14 bases between. From germline, CDR1 is SQVTM and CDR2 ANQGSEA. The CDR3 consists of 12 residues. CDR3 protein: CSARPGGTEAFF. For the CDR3, the DNA is TGCAGCGCTCGGCCGGGGGGTACTGAAGCTTTCTTT.

V and J are TRBV10-2 and TRBJ1-5, with a possible D match to TRBD1 (5 bases). V lost 2 bases to trimming and J lost 6 bases, with 8 bases between them. The CDR3 extends over 13 amino acids. Germline V gene sequence: CDR1 WSHSY, CDR2 SAAADI. The CDR3 nucleotides are TGCGCCAGCAGTGAGGCTACAGGTCAGCCCCAGCATTTT. Translation: CASSEATGQPQHF.

This clonotype was detected many times. The rearrangement joins TRBV21-1 to TRBJ1-2; the table's D call, TRBD1, has no DNA check behind it. TRBV21-1 is annotated as a pseudogene. This CDR3 region has 18 residues. The CDR3 protein is CASRTARTLFRANYGYTF. As DNA, the CDR3 is TGTGCCAGCAGGACCGCCCGGACATTATTTAGAGCTAACTATGGCTACACCTTC.

In its sample, this clonotype was seen many times. The chain joins TRBV4-1 to TRBJ2-1; 11 nucleotides line up with TRBD2. The CDR3 has 16 amino acids. CDR1 MGHRA and CDR2 YSYEKL come from the germline V gene. V trimming: 5 bases; J trimming: 2 bases; junction bases outside the gene matches: 5. CDR3 loop: CASSAPTSGTYNEQFF. For the CDR3, the DNA is TGCGCCAGCAGCGCCCCGACTAGCGGGACCTACAATGAGCAGTTCTTC.

This chain connects TRBV3-1 to TRBJ1-4; 7 positions agree with TRBD1. The CDR3 loop spans 13 amino acids. The germline V gene has CDR1 LGHDT and CDR2 YNNKEL (reference sequence). V trimming: 2 bases; J trimming: 15 bases; junction bases outside the gene matches: 9. CDR3 DNA: TGTGCCAGCAGCCAAACCAACCAGGGGGTGGTGTTTTTT. This translates into CASSQTNQGVVFF.

This clonotype was seen a handful of times. The chain recombines TRBV24-1 with TRBJ2-2; TRBD1 might be the D (6 bases). The CDR3 contains 14 residues. Germline V gives CDR1 KGHDR, CDR2 SFDVKD. V lost 1 base and J 6 bases, leaving 8 bases between the germline ends. CDR3 in amino acids: CATSDLPGAGELFF. Here the CDR3 DNA reads TGTGCCACCAGTGATTTACCAGGGGCCGGGGAGCTGTTTTTT.

The chain joins TRBV7-9 to TRBJ2-2, with D tentatively TRBD1 or TRBD2 (5 bases each). Germline-derived CDR1 and CDR2 are SEHNR and FQNEAQ (reference sequence). V lost 6 bases, J lost 5 bases, and 16 bases lay in between. CDR3 length equals 15 residues. The CDR3 loop reads CASRPGTGGTGELFF. CDR3 sequence (DNA): TGTGCCAGCAGGCCCGGGACCGGAGGAACCGGGGAGCTGTTTTTT.

This clonotype was recorded at least ten times. The chain combines TRBV5-6 with TRBJ2-7; maybe TRBD1 (5 bases). V was trimmed by 4 bases and J by 6 bases, leaving 8 bases between them. Germline CDR1 reads SGHDT; CDR2 reads YYEEEE. This CDR3 comprises 11 residues. CDR3 nucleotide sequence: TGTGCCAGCAGCGACAGTGGCGAGCAGTACTTC. Translated: CASSDSGEQYF.